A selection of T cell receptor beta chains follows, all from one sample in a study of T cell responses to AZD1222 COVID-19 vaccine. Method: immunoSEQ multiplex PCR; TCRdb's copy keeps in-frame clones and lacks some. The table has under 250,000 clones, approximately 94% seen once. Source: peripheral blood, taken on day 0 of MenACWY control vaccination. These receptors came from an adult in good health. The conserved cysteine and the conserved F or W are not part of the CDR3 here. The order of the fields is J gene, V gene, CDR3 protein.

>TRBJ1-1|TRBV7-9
ASSWGQTNTEAF
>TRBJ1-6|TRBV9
ASSVSGQGGALH
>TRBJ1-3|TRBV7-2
ASSLEASSGNTIY
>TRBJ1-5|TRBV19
ASKDRVNQPQH
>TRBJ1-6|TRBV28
ASTPASSYNSPLH
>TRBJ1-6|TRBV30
AWSSGQANSPLH
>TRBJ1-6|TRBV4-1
ASRTGLEKSYSPLH
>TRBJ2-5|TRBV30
AWSVLNSPQETQY
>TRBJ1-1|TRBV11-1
ASSLAGNTEAF
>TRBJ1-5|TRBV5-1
ASSLVGTGAGQPQH
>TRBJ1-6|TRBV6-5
ASSYSGGTYNSPLH
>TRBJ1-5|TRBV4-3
ASSQDKGAGQPQH
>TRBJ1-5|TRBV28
ASSLRGGILGQPQH
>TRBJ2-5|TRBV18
ASSAGAQETQY
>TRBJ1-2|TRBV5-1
ASSAQVGTGTGYT
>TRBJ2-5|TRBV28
ASRTSGPPVAQETQY
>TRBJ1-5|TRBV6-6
ASSRASQPQH
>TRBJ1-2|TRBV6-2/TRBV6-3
ASSSNGRAYGYT
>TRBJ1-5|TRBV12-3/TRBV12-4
ASSFEVSPQH
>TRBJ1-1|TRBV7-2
ASSSGQLNTEAF
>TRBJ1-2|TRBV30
AWSVLDPINYGYT
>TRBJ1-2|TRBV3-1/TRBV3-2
ASSRTSQGSRGYT
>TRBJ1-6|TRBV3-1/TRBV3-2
ASSPRQNSPLH
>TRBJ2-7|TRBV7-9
ASSPRQSSYEQY
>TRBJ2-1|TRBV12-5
ASGLGTSGYNEQF
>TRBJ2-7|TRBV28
ASSPEGVRFY
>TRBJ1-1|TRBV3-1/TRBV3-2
ASSPTGDTEAF
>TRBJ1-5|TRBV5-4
ASSLGDAINQPQH
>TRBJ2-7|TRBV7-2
ASSFDRGSYEQY
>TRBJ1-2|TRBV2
ASSPRGGYGYT
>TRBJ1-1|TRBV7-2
ASSLAWSNTEAF
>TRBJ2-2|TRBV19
ASSKGGYTGELF